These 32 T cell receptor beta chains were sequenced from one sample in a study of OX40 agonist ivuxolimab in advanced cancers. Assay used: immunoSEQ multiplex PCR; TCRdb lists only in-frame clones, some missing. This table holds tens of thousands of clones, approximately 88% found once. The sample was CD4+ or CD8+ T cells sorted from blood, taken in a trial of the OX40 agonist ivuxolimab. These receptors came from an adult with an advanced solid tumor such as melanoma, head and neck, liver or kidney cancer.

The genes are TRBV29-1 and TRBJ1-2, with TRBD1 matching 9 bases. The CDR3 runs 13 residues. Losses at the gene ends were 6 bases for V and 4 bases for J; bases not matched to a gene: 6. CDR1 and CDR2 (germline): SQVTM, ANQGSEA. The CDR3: CSVLTGGGYGYTF. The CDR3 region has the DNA TGCAGCGTATTGACAGGGGGTGGCTATGGCTACACCTTC.

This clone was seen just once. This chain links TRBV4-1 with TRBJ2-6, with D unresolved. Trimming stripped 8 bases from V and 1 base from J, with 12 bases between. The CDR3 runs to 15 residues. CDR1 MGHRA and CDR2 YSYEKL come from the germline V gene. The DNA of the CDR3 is TGCGCCAGCCAGAGCCGTGGGTCTGGGGCCAACGTCCTGACTTTC. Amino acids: CASQSRGSGANVLTF.

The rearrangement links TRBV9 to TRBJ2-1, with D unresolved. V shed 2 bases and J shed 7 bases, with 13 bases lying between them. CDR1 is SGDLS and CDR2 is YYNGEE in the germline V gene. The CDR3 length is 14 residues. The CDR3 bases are TGTGCCAGCAGCGTCGGGTCAGAGTGGAATGAGCAGTTCTTC. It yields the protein CASSVGSEWNEQFF. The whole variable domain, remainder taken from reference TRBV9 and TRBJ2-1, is DSGVTQTPKHLITATGQRVTLRCSPRSGDLSVYWYQQSLDQGLQFLIQYYNGEERAKGNILERFSAQQFPDLHSELNLSSLELGDSALYFCASSVGSEWNEQFFGPGTRLTVL.

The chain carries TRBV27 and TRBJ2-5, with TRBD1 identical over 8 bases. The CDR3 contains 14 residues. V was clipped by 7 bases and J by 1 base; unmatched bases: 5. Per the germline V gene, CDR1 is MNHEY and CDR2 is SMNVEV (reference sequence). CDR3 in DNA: TGTGCCAGCACCGGACAGGGAGGCCAAGAGACCCAGTACTTC. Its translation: CASTGQGGQETQYF.

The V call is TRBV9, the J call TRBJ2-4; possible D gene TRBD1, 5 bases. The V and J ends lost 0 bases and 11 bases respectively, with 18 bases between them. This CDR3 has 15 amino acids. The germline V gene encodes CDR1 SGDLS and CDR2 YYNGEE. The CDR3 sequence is CASSVEGRAETLQYF. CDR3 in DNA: TGTGCCAGCAGCGTAGAGGGCAGGGCAGAAACTCTTCAGTACTTC.

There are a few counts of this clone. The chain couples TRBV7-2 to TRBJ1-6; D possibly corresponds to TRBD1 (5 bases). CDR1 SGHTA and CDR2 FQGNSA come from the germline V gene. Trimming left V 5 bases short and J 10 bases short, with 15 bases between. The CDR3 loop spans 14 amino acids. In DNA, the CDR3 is TGTGCCAGCAGCCCTGTCAGGGACGGGTCACCCCTCCACTTT. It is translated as CASSPVRDGSPLHF. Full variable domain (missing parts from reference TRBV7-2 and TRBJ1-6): GAGVSQSPSNKVTEKGKDVELRCDPISGHTALYWYRQSLGQGLEFLIYFQGNSAPDKSGLPSDRFSAERTGGSVSTLTIQRTQQEDSAVYLCASSPVRDGSPLHFGNGTRLTVT.

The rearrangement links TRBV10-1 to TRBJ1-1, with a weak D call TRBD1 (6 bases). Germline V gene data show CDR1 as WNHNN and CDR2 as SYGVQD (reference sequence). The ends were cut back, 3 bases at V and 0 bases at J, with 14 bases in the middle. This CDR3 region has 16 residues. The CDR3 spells CASSDSVTGLNTEAFF. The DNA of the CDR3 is TGCGCCAGCAGTGACTCGGTGACAGGTCTGAACACTGAAGCTTTCTTT.

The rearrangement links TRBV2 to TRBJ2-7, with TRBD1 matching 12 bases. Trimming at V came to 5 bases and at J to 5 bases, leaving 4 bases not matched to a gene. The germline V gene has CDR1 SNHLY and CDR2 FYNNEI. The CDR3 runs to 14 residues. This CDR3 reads CASSSGQGADEQYV. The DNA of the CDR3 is TGTGCCAGCAGTTCGGGACAGGGGGCAGACGAGCAGTACGTC.

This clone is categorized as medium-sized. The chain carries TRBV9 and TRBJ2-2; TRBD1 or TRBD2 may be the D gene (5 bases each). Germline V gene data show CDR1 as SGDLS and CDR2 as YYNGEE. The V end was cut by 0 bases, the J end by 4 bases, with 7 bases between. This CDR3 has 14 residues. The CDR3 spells CASSVAGGTGELFF. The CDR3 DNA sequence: TGTGCCAGCAGCGTAGCTGGGGGCACCGGGGAGCTGTTTTTT.

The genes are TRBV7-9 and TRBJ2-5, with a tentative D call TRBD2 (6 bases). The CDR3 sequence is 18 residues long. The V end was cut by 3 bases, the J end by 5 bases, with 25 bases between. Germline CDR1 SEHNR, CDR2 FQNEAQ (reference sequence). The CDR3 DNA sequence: TGTGCCAGCAGCTTTCCCTCCGGGGGACGCGGTCGATGGGAGACCCAGTACTTC. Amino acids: CASSFPSGGRGRWETQYF.

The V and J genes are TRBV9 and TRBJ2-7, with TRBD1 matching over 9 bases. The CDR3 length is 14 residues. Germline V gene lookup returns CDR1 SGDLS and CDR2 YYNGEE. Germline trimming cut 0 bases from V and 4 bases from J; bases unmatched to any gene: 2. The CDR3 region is CASSVAGQGYEQYF. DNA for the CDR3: TGTGCCAGCAGCGTAGCTGGACAGGGGTACGAGCAGTACTTC.

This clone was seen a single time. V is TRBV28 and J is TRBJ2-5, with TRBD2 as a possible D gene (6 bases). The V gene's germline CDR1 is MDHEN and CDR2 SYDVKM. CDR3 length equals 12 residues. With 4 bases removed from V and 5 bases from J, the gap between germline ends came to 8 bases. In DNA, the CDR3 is TGTGCCAGCAGTTCGGGAGTTGAGACCCAGTACTTC. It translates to CASSSGVETQYF. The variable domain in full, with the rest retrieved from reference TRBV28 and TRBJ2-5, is DVKVTQSSRYLVKRTGEKVFLECVQDMDHENMFWYRQDPGLGLRLIYFSYDVKMKEKGDIPEGYSVSREKKERFSLILESASTNQTSMYLCASSSGVETQYFGPGTRLLVL.

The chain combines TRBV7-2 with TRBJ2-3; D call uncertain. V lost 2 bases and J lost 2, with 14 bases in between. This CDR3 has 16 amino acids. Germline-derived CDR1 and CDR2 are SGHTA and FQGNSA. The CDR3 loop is CASSLPGRGNTDTQYF. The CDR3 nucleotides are TGTGCCAGCAGCTTACCAGGCCGTGGGAACACAGATACGCAGTATTTT.

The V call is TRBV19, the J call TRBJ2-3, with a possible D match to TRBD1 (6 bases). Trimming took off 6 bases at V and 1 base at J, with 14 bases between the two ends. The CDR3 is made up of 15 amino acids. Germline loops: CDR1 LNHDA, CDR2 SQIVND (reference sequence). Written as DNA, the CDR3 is TGTGCCAGTAGGCCAGGGGAAGGGGGCACAGATACGCAGTATTTT. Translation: CASRPGEGGTDTQYF.

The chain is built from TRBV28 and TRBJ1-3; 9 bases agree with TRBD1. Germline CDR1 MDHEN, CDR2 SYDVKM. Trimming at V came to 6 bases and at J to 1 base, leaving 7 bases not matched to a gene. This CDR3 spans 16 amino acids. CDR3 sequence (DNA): TGTGCCAGCAGCCCTGGGACAGGGTTGTCTGGAAACACCATATATTTT. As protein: CASSPGTGLSGNTIYF.

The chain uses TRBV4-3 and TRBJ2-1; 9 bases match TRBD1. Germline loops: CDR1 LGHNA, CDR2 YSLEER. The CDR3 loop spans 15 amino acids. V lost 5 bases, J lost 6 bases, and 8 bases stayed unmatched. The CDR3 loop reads CASSTPGQGGNEQFF. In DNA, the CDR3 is TGCGCCAGCAGCACACCGGGACAGGGAGGCAATGAGCAGTTCTTC.

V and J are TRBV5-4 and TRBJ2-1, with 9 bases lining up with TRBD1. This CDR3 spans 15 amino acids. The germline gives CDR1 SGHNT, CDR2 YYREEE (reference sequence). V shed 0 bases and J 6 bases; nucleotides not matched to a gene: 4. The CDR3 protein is CASSLAGTGSNEQFF. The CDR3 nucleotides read TGTGCCAGCAGCTTGGCCGGGACAGGGTCCAATGAGCAGTTCTTC.

DNA for the CDR3: TGTGCCAGTAGTACCCTGATTCATACTGGGAACACTGAAGCTTTCTTT. Encoded protein: CASSTLIHTGNTEAFF. The gene calls are TRBV19 and TRBJ1-1; D not resolved. The CDR3 has 16 amino acids. The V gene's germline CDR1 is LNHDA and CDR2 SQIVND (reference sequence). Trimming stripped 4 bases from V and 1 base from J, with 16 bases between.

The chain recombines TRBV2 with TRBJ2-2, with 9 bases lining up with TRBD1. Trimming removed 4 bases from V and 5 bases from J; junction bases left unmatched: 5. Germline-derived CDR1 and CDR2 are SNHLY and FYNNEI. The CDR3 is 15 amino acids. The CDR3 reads CASSVYRGRTGELFF. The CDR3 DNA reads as TGTGCCAGCAGTGTATACAGGGGGCGGACCGGGGAGCTGTTTTTT.

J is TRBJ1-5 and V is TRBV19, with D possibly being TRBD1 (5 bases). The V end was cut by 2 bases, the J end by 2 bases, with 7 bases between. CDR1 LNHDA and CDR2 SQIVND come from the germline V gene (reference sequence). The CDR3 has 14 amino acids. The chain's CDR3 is CASSIRRGNQPQHF. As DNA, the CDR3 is TGTGCCAGTAGTATACGCAGGGGCAATCAGCCCCAGCATTTT.

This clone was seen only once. CDR3 sequence: CASSVFSSYEQYF. The CDR3 DNA reads as TGTGCCAGCAGCGTCTTCAGTTCCTACGAGCAGTACTTC. The gene calls are TRBV6-5 and TRBJ2-7; D not certain. The CDR3 spans 13 residues. CDR1 and CDR2 from the germline V gene are MNHEY and SVGAGI. The V gene lost 6 bases and the J gene lost 1 base, with 10 bases spanning the gap.

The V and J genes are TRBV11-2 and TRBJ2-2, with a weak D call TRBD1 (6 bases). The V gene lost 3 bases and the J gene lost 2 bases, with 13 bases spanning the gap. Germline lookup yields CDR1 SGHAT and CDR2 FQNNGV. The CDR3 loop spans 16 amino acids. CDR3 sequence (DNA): TGTGCCAGCAGCTTCTGGGACAAGATCAACACCGGGGAGCTGTTTTTT. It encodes CASSFWDKINTGELFF.

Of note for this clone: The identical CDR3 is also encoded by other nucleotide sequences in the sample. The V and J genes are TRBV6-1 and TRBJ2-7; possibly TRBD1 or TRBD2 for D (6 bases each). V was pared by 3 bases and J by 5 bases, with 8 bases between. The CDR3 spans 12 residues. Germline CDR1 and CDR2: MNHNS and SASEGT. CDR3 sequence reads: CASSEGGHEQYV. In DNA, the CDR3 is TGTGCCAGCAGTGAGGGGGGCCACGAGCAGTACGTC.

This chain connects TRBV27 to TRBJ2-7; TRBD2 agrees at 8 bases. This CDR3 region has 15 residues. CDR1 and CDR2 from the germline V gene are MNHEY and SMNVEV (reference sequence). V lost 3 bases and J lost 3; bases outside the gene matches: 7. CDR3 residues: CASSFFAGGHYEQYF. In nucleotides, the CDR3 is TGTGCCAGCAGTTTCTTCGCGGGGGGACACTACGAGCAGTACTTC.

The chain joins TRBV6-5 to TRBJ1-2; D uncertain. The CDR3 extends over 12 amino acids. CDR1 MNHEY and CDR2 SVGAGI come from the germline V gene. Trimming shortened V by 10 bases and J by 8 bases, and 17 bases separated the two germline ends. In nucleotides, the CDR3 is TGTGCCACCGGGCCGGGCTGGAACGGCTACACCTTC. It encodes CATGPGWNGYTF.

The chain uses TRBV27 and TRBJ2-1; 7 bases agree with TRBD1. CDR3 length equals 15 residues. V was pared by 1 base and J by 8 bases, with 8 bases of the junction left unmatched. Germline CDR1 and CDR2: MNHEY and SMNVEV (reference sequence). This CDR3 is CASSLFGTASYEQFF. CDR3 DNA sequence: TGTGCCAGCAGTTTATTTGGGACAGCCTCTTATGAGCAGTTCTTC.

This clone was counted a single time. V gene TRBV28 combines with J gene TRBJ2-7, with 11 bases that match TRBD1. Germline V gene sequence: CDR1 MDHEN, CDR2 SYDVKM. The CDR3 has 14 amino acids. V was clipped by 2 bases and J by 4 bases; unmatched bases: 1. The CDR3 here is CASSLGTGGYEQYF. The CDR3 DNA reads TGTGCCAGCAGTTTAGGGACAGGGGGTTACGAGCAGTACTTC.

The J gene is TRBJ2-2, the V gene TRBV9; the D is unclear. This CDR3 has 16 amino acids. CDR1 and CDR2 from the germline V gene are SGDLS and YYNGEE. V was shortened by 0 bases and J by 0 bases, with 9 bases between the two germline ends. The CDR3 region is CASSVARESNTGELFF. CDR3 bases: TGTGCCAGCAGCGTAGCTAGGGAATCGAACACCGGGGAGCTGTTTTTT.

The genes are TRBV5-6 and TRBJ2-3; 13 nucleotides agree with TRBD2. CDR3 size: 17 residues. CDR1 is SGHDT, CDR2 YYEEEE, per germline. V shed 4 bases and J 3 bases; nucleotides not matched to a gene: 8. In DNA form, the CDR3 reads TGTGCCAGCAGCCCTCGACTAGCGGGGGGTCCGACAGATACGCAGTATTTT. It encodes CASSPRLAGGPTDTQYF.

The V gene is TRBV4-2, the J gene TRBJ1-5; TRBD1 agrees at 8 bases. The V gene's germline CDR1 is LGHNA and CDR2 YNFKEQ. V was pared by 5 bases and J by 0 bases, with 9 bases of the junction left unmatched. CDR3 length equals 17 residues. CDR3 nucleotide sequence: TGTGCCAGCAGCTTGCGGACAGGGCATTATAGCAATCAGCCCCAGCATTTT. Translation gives CASSLRTGHYSNQPQHF.

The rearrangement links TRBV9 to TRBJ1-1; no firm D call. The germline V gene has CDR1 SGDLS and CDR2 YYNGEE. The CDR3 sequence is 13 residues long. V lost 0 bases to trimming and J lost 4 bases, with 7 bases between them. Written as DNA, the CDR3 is TGTGCCAGCAGCGTAGGACCCCCCACTGAAGCTTTCTTT. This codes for CASSVGPPTEAFF.

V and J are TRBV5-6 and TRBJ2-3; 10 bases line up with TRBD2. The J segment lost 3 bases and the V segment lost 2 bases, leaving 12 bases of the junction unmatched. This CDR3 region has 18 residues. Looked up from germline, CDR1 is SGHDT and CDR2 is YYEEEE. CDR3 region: CASSLGSGLAIWTDTQYF. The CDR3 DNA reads TGTGCCAGCAGCTTAGGATCGGGACTAGCGATTTGGACAGATACGCAGTATTTT.